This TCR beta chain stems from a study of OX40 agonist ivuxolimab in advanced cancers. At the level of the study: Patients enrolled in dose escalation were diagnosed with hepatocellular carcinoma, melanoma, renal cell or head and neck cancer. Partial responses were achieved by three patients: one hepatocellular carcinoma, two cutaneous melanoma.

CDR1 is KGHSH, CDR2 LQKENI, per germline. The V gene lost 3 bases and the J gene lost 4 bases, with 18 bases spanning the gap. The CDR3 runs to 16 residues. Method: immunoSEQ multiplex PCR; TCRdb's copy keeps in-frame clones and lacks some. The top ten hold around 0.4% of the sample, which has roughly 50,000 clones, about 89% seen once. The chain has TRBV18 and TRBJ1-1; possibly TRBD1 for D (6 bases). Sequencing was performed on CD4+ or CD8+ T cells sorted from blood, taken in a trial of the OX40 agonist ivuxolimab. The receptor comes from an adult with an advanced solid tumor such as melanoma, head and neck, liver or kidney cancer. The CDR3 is CASSPYGTGFGTEAFF. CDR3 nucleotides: TGTGCCAGCTCACCCTACGGAACAGGGTTCGGCACTGAAGCTTTCTTT.